This TCR beta chain was observed in a study of monozygotic twins with inflammatory bowel disease. Study-wide findings and caveats: Support for any single strong IBD-associated signal or clonotype was not found.

For each CDR3 protein, TCRdb gives one entry from its re-call of the 5' RACE reads, without DNA. This sample's clone table lists around 450,000 distinct CDR3 sequences. As for this clonotype: As yet, its antigen is unknown.

The clonotype originates from a human donor with ulcerative colitis or Crohn's disease, or a healthy co-twin of an affected twin (not recorded which). The material sequenced was blood.

CDR3 sequence reads: CASSLQGFNTEAFF. This chain joins TRBV5-1 and TRBJ1-1; the TCRdb D gene call, TRBD1, has no DNA to confirm it. The CDR3 sequence is 14 residues long. Germline V lookup: CDR1 SGHRS, CDR2 YFSETQ.